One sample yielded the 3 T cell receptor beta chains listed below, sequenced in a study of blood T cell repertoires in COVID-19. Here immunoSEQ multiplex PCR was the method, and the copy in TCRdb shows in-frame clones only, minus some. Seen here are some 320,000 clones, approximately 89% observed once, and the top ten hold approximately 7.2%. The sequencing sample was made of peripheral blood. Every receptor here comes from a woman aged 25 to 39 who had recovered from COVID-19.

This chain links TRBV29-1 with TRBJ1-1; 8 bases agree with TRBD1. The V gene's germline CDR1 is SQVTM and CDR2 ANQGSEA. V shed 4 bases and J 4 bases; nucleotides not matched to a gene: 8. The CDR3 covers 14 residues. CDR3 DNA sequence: TGCAGCGTTGGGCCGGGACAGGCCATCACTGAAGCTTTCTTT. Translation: CSVGPGQAITEAFF.

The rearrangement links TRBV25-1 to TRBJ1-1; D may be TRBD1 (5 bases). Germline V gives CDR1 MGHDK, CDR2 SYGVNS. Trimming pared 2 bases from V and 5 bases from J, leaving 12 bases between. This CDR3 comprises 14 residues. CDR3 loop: CASSEGFRVTEAFF. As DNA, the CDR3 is TGTGCCAGCAGTGAAGGTTTCAGGGTAACTGAAGCTTTCTTT.

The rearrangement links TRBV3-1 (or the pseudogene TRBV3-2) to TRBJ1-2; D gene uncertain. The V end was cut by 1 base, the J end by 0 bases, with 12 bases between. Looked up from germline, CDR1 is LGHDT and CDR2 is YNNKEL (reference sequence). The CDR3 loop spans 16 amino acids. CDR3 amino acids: CASSQAASGTNYGYTF. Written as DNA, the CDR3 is TGTGCCAGCAGCCAAGCCGCCTCCGGGACTAACTATGGCTACACCTTC.